The next 22 T cell receptor beta chains were all read from a single sample in a study of T cells expressing NK-cell markers. TCRdb derives one entry per CDR3 protein from the 5' RACE reads, leaving out DNA. This sample contains 300,000 to 450,000 distinct CDR3 sequences. Sequenced sample: blood T cells: a sorted CD56 or NKG2C T cell subset, CD4+ or CD8+ T cells, or bulk PBMC T cells (not recorded which). The receptors derive from a man aged 18-70 years in good health.

This chain connects TRBV5-1 to TRBJ2-1; TCRdb proposes TRBD2, but this gene call is untestable without DNA. The CDR3 covers 19 residues. Germline CDR1 SGHRS, CDR2 YFSETQ. The CDR3 here is CASSKRLAGGLTVDNEQFF.

The genes are TRBV7-2 and TRBJ2-5; TCRdb reports TRBD2, a call that lacks DNA to check it against. The CDR3 is 13 amino acids. Looked up from germline, CDR1 is SGHTA and CDR2 is FQGNSA. CDR3 residues: CAEAAQYQETQYF.

This rearrangement joins TRBV20-1 to TRBJ1-5. This CDR3 spans 16 amino acids. The germline V gene encodes CDR1 DFQATT and CDR2 SNEGSKA (reference sequence). CDR3 sequence reads: CSARDLRGRAGQPQHF.

The gene calls are TRBV24-1 and TRBJ2-2; TCRdb designates TRBD1, a call that cannot be tested without DNA. The CDR3 has 15 residues. The germline CDR1 and CDR2 sequences are KGHDR and SFDVKD. The CDR3 region is CATLGQGPLTGELFF.

The genes are TRBV5-1 and TRBJ2-1; as DNA is missing, the TRBD2 call by TCRdb cannot be tested. The CDR3 loop spans 16 amino acids. Germline V CDR1 and CDR2: SGHRS, YFSETQ. This CDR3 reads CASSLAISGRYNEQFF.

This chain's CDR3 is CASSLVRSAGANVLTF. The chain uses TRBV7-6 and TRBJ2-6. Germline V gene sequence: CDR1 SGHVS, CDR2 FNYEAQ. CDR3 length: 16 amino acids.

V usage is TRBV6-1 and J usage is TRBJ2-3; no DNA is available, so the TRBD1 call from TCRdb remains unchecked. Germline V gene data show CDR1 as MNHNS and CDR2 as SASEGT. The CDR3 has 14 residues. This CDR3 is CASRPREAGDTQYF.

The chain links TRBV5-5 to TRBJ1-1; the D call from TCRdb, TRBD1, cannot be confirmed without DNA. This CDR3 has 14 amino acids. Germline CDR1 and CDR2: SGHKS and YYEKEE (reference sequence). The CDR3 reads CASSITTSPPEPFF.

CDR3 amino acids: CASSLVWASSSYEQYF. The genes are TRBV5-1 and TRBJ2-7. Germline-derived CDR1 and CDR2 are SGHRS and YFSETQ. There are 16 residues in the CDR3.

J is TRBJ1-6 and V is TRBV19; there is no DNA to check the TCRdb D call of TRBD1. Germline values: CDR1 LNHDA, CDR2 SQIVND (reference sequence). This CDR3 contains 16 residues. The CDR3 spells CASSANRERGLSPLHF.

The gene calls are TRBV14 and TRBJ2-2; without DNA, the TCRdb call of TRBD2 cannot be checked. The CDR3 has 16 amino acids. Per the germline V gene, CDR1 is SGHDN and CDR2 is FVKESK. This chain's CDR3 is CASSGPGLAGTGELFF.

The chain couples TRBV28 to TRBJ2-2; TCRdb indicates TRBD1, and absent DNA this call remains unverified. Germline V CDR1 and CDR2: MDHEN, SYDVKM. The CDR3 extends over 15 amino acids. CDR3 amino acids: CASRADRASTGELFF.

V is TRBV7-6 and J is TRBJ2-1. The CDR3 runs to 15 residues. CDR1 is SGHVS, CDR2 FNYEAQ, per germline. The CDR3 sequence is CASSRTGTTYNEQFF.

The rearrangement links TRBV4-2 to TRBJ2-3; absent DNA, TCRdb's TRBD2 call cannot be checked. This CDR3 spans 18 amino acids. CDR1 LGHNA and CDR2 YNFKEQ come from the germline V gene. This CDR3 reads CASSQDGLAGQLSDTQYF.

This chain joins TRBV5-6 and TRBJ1-1; the TRBD1 assignment by TCRdb is unverifiable without DNA. The CDR3 sequence is 15 residues long. Germline lookup yields CDR1 SGHDT and CDR2 YYEEEE. The CDR3 sequence: CASSLESPGQGRAFF.

This chain links TRBV5-1 with TRBJ2-5; TCRdb designates TRBD2, a call that cannot be tested without DNA. Per the germline V gene, CDR1 is SGHRS and CDR2 is YFSETQ. There are 14 residues in the CDR3. CDR3 sequence: CASSFGGGLETQYF.

This chain uses TRBV25-1 with TRBJ1-2. CDR1 and CDR2 (germline): MGHDK, SYGVNS. The CDR3 consists of 13 residues. Here the CDR3 reads CASSDMSFGGYTF.

This chain links TRBV20-1 with TRBJ1-2; as DNA is missing, the TRBD1 call by TCRdb cannot be tested. Germline lookup yields CDR1 DFQATT and CDR2 SNEGSKA (reference sequence). The CDR3 consists of 13 residues. The CDR3 sequence is CSAFRQGNYGYTF.

The J gene is TRBJ1-4, the V gene TRBV15; TCRdb names TRBD1, which stays unverified in the absence of DNA. Looked up from germline, CDR1 is LNHNV and CDR2 is YYDKDF (reference sequence). The CDR3 loop spans 15 amino acids. CDR3 residues: CATSRDRAGGEKLFF.

The J gene is TRBJ1-6, the V gene TRBV6-5; no DNA is available, so the TRBD1 call from TCRdb remains unchecked. Germline CDR1 is MNHEY and CDR2 is SVGAGI. The CDR3 spans 15 residues. CDR3 residues: CASSYSRGRNSPLHF.

The gene calls are TRBV5-1 and TRBJ2-5; the D call of TRBD1 rests on TCRdb alone, since no DNA is present to check it. This CDR3 is 16 amino acids long. Germline CDR1 and CDR2: SGHRS and YFSETQ. The chain's CDR3 is CARSYRDRGRAETQYF.

The V call is TRBV20-1, the J call TRBJ2-5; the TCRdb D gene call, TRBD2, has no DNA to confirm it. The CDR3 sequence is 16 residues long. The germline V gene encodes CDR1 DFQATT and CDR2 SNEGSKA (reference sequence). This CDR3 reads CSAGLAGGPFQETQYF.